This entry features one T cell receptor (beta chain) sequence. Trimming removed 4 bases from V and 9 bases from J, with 13 bases in between. CDR1 is SQVTM and CDR2 is ANQGSEA in the germline V gene. This CDR3 contains 12 residues. Use of 60 Vbeta and 13 Jbeta primers characterized the PCR. Using immunoSEQ multiplex PCR, the repertoire was profiled, and TCRdb retains in-frame clones only, with some absent. The sample contains around 110,000 clones, under 85% of which appear only once. The data are from a study of cytomegalovirus exposure and HLA in healthy donors. The receptor comes from a woman in her late teens or twenties in good health and CMV-seronegative. The chain uses TRBV29-1 and TRBJ1-3; D is uncertain. Input material: PBMCs. The CDR3 loop is CSVVQPEATIYF. The DNA of the CDR3 is TGCAGCGTTGTCCAACCCGAGGCCACCATATATTTT. Using reference TRBV29-1 and TRBJ1-3 for the parts outside the CDR3, the full variable domain is SAVISQKPSRDICQRGTSLTIQCQVDSQVTMMFWYRQQPGQSLTLIATANQGSEATYESGFVIDKFPISRPNLTFSTLTVSNMSPEDSSIYLCSVVQPEATIYFGEGSWLTVV.